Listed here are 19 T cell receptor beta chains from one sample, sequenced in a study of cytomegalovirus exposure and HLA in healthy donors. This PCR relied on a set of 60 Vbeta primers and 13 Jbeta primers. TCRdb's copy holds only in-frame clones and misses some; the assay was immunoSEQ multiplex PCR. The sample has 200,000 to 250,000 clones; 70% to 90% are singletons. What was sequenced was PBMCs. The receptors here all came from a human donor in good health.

CDR3 in amino acids: CASSLTGGGYEQYF. Written as DNA, the CDR3 is TGTGCCAGCAGCTTGACAGGGGGCGGCTACGAGCAGTACTTC. This sequence joins TRBV7-2 and TRBJ2-7, with 10 bases matching TRBD1. CDR1 and CDR2 from the germline V gene are SGHTA and FQGNSA. The CDR3 has 14 amino acids. V lost 3 bases and J lost 3; bases outside the gene matches: 2.

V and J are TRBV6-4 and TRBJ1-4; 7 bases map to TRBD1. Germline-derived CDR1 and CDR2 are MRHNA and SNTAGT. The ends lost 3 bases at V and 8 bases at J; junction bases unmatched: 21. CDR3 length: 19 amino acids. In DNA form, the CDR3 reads TGTGCCAGCAGTGAAGGACTAATAGCCAGGGGGGCTCCGGACGAAAAACTGTTTTTT. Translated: CASSEGLIARGAPDEKLFF.

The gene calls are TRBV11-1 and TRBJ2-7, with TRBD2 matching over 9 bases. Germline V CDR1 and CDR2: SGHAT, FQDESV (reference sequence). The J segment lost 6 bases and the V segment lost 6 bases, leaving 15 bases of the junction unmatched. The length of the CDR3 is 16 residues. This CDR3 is CASRTAGVAGESEQYF. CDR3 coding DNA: TGTGCCAGCAGAACAGCGGGGGTAGCGGGAGAAAGCGAGCAGTACTTC.

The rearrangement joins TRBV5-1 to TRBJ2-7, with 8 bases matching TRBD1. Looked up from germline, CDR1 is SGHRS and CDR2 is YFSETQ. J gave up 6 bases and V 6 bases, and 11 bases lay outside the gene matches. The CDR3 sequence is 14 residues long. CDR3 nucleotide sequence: TGCGCCAGCACCTATTGGCAGGGGGCACGCGAGCAGTACTTC. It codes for CASTYWQGAREQYF.

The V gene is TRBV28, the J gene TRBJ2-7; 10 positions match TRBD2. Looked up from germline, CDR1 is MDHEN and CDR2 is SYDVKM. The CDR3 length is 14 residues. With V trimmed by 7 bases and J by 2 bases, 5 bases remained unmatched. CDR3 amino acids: CASKRTSGTYEQYF. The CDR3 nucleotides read TGTGCCAGCAAAAGGACTAGCGGTACCTACGAGCAGTACTTC.

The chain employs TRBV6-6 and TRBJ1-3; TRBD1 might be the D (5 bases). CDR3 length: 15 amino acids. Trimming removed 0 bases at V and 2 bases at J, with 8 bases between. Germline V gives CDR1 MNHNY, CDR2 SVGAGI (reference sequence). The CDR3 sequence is CASSYSGGTGNTIYF. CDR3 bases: TGTGCCAGCAGTTACTCGGGGGGAACTGGAAACACCATATATTTT.

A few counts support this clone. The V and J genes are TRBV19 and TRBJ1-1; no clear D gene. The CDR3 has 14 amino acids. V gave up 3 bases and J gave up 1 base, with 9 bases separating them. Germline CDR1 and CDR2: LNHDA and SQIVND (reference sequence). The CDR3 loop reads CASSMDTENTEAFF. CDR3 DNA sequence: TGTGCCAGTAGTATGGATACAGAGAACACTGAAGCTTTCTTT.

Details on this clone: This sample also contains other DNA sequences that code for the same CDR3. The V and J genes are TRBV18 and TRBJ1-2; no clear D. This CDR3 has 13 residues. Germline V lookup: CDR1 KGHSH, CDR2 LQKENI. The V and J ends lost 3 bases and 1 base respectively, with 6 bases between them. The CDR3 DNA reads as TGTGCCAGCTCACCGGCTCTTAACTATGGCTACACCTTC. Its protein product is CASSPALNYGYTF.

Written as DNA, the CDR3 is TGCGCCAGCAGCCGACAGGGGGCGGCTAGCACAGATACGCAGTATTTT. Its translation: CASSRQGAASTDTQYF. This rearrangement joins TRBV4-3 to TRBJ2-3, with 10 bases aligning to TRBD1. With 4 bases clipped from V and 0 bases from J, the junction kept 4 bases outside the gene matches. The V gene's germline CDR1 is LGHNA and CDR2 YSLEER. The CDR3 sequence is 16 residues long.

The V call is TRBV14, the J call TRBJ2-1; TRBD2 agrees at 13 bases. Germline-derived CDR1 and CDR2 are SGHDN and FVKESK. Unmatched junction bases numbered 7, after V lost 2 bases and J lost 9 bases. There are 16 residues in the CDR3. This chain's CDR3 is CASSQNGLAGASEQFF. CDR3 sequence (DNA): TGTGCCAGCAGCCAAAACGGACTAGCGGGAGCCAGTGAGCAGTTCTTC.

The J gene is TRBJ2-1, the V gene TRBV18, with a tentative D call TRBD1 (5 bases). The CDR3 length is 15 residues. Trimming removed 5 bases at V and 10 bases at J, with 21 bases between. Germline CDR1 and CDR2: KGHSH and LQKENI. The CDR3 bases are TGTGCCAGCTCAGGGTTAGCAGGGCCCTCGATCGAGCAGTTCTTC. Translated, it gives CASSGLAGPSIEQFF.

The CDR3 loop reads CASKSAGGLNTEAFF. CDR3 bases: TGTGCCAGCAAGAGCGCAGGGGGACTGAACACTGAAGCTTTCTTT. V and J are TRBV2 and TRBJ1-1; 7 bases are a match to TRBD1. Germline-derived CDR1 and CDR2 are SNHLY and FYNNEI. The CDR3 consists of 15 residues. J was trimmed by 0 bases and V by 7 bases; bases with no gene match: 8. The full variable domain, rest sourced from reference TRBV2 and TRBJ1-1, is EPEVTQTPSHQVTQMGQEVILRCVPISNHLYFYWYRQILGQKVEFLVSFYNNEISEKSEIFDDQFSVERPDGSNFTLKIRSTKLEDSAMYFCASKSAGGLNTEAFFGQGTRLTVV.

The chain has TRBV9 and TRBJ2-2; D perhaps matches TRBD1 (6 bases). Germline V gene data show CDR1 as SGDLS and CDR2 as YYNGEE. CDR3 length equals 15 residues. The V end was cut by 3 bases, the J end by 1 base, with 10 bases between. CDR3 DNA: TGTGCCAGCAGCGAACGGGGACAGAACACCGGGGAGCTGTTTTTT. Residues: CASSERGQNTGELFF.

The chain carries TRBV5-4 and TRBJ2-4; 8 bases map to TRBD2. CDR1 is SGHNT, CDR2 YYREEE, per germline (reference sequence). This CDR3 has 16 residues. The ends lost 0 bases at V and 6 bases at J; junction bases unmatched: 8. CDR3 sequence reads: CASSLASWAGGNIQYF. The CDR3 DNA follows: TGTGCCAGCAGCTTGGCCTCTTGGGCGGGGGGAAACATTCAGTACTTC.

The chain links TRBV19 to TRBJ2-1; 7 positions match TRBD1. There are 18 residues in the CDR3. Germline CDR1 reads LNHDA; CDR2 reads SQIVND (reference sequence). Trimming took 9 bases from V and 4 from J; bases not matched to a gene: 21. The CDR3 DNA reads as TGTGCCAGCCAGGGCTCAAAGTTCGGGACAGCAGTTTACAATGAGCAGTTCTTC. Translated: CASQGSKFGTAVYNEQFF.

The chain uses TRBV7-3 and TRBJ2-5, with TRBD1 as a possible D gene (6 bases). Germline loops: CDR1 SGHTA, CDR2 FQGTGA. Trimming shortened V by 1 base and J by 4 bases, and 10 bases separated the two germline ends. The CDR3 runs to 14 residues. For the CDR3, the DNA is TGTGCCAGCAGCTTAAGTGGCAGGGGAGAGACCCAGTACTTC. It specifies CASSLSGRGETQYF. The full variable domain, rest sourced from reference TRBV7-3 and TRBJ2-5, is GAGVSQTPSNKVTEKGKYVELRCDPISGHTALYWYRQSLGQGPEFLIYFQGTGAADDSGLPNDRFFAVRPEGSVSTLKIQRTERGDSAVYLCASSLSGRGETQYFGPGTRLLVL.

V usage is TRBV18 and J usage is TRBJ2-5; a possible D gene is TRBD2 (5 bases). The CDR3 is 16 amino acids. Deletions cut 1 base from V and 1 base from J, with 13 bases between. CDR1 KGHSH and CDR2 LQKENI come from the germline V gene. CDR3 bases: TGTGCCAGCTCACCACGTCTAGCTCTAACCCAAGAGACCCAGTACTTC. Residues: CASSPRLALTQETQYF.

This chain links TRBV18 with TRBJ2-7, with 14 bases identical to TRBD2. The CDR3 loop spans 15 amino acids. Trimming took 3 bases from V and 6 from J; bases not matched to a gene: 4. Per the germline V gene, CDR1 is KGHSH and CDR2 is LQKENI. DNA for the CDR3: TGTGCCAGCTCACCCGGACTAGCGGGAGGAGCCGAGCAGTACTTC. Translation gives CASSPGLAGGAEQYF. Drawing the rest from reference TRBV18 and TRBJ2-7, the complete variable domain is NAGVMQNPRHLVRRRGQEARLRCSPMKGHSHVYWYRQLPEEGLKFMVYLQKENIIDESGMPKERFSAEFPKEGPSILRIQQVVRGDSAAYFCASSPGLAGGAEQYFGPGTRLTVT.

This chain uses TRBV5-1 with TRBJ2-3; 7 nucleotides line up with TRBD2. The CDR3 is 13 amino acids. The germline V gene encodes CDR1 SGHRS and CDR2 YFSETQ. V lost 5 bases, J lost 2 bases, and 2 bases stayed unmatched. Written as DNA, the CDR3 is TGCGCCAGCAGGAGCGGGGCCACAGATACGCAGTATTTT. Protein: CASRSGATDTQYF. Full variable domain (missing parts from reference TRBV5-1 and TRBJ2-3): KAGVTQTPRYLIKTRGQQVTLSCSPISGHRSVSWYQQTPGQGLQFLFEYFSETQRNKGNFPGRFSGRQFSNSRSEMNVSTLELGDSALYLCASRSGATDTQYFGPGTRLTVL.